Listed here are 28 T cell receptor beta chains from one sample, sequenced in a study of blood T cell repertoires in COVID-19. The protocol was immunoSEQ multiplex PCR, while the TCRdb copy is restricted to in-frame clones and leaves out a portion. Of around 250,000 clones listed, more than 65% are singletons. Source material: peripheral blood. These receptors came from a man aged 50-60 years with active or convalescent COVID-19.

The V call is TRBV18, the J call TRBJ1-4; TRBD1 matches 7 bases. V lost 3 bases to trimming and J lost 3 bases; unmatched junction nucleotides: 4. In germline, CDR1 is KGHSH, CDR2 LQKENI. The CDR3 length is 15 residues. The CDR3 nucleotides read TGTGCCAGCTCACCCGGGACAGCCTCTAATGAAAAACTGTTTTTT. Translation gives CASSPGTASNEKLFF.

The rearrangement joins TRBV7-2 to TRBJ2-3; 13 nucleotides align to TRBD2. The CDR3 runs 16 residues. Germline trimming cut 6 bases from V and 1 base from J; bases unmatched to any gene: 4. The V gene's germline CDR1 is SGHTA and CDR2 FQGNSA. CDR3 bases: TGTGCCAGCAGTACTAGCGGGGGGGCCGGCACAGATACGCAGTATTTT. Amino acid sequence: CASSTSGGAGTDTQYF. Full variable domain (outside the CDR3, taken from reference TRBV7-2 and TRBJ2-3): GAGVSQSPSNKVTEKGKDVELRCDPISGHTALYWYRQSLGQGLEFLIYFQGNSAPDKSGLPSDRFSAERTGGSVSTLTIQRTQQEDSAVYLCASSTSGGAGTDTQYFGPGTRLTVL.

V usage is TRBV6-5 and J usage is TRBJ1-6, with a possible D match to TRBD1 (5 bases). The germline V and J ends were trimmed by 10 bases and 0 bases, with 13 bases remaining between them. The CDR3 sequence is 15 residues long. CDR1 and CDR2 (germline): MNHEY, SVGAGI. CDR3 loop: CATLTESSYNSPLHF. The CDR3 nucleotides are TGTGCCACTTTGACAGAAAGCTCCTATAATTCACCCCTCCACTTT.

The rearrangement uses TRBV7-2 and TRBJ2-5; D is perhaps TRBD1 (5 bases). The CDR3 contains 13 residues. Germline loops: CDR1 SGHTA, CDR2 FQGNSA. Trimming shortened V by 6 bases and J by 2 bases, and 10 bases separated the two germline ends. CDR3 sequence reads: CASRGRYQETQYF. The CDR3 DNA follows: TGTGCCAGCAGGGGGCGTTATCAAGAGACCCAGTACTTC.

This clone was counted a single time. V is TRBV6-2 or TRBV6-3 and J is TRBJ2-1, with no clear D. Germline V CDR1 and CDR2: MNHEY, SVGEGT. V lost 0 bases and J 3 bases, leaving 12 bases between the germline ends. This CDR3 has 16 amino acids. CDR3 bases: TGTGCCAGCAGTTACTCGTTGCGCCGAGGCTACAATGAGCAGTTCTTC. Translating it yields CASSYSLRRGYNEQFF.

The genes are TRBV4-2 and TRBJ2-2; weak D call: TRBD1 (6 bases). This CDR3 is 17 amino acids long. V lost 4 bases and J 4 bases, leaving 19 bases between the germline ends. CDR1 LGHNA and CDR2 YNFKEQ come from the germline V gene. CDR3 in DNA: TGTGCCAGCAGCCCTTTTAGCCCACAGGGCTCCACCGGGGAGCTGTTTTTT. It is translated as CASSPFSPQGSTGELFF.

The V gene is TRBV6-4, the J gene TRBJ1-2; D perhaps matches TRBD1 (6 bases). The germline V gene encodes CDR1 MRHNA and CDR2 SNTAGT. There are 12 residues in the CDR3. The germline V and J ends were trimmed by 7 bases and 3 bases, with 9 bases remaining between them. CDR3 residues: CASTRTDYGYTF. The CDR3 nucleotides read TGTGCCAGCACCAGGACAGACTATGGCTACACCTTC.

The CDR3, as DNA: TGTGCCAGCAGCCTTAGACAGGGGATTATCTACGAGCAGTACTTC. It translates to CASSLRQGIIYEQYF. The genes are TRBV5-8 and TRBJ2-7, with TRBD1 matching over 8 bases. CDR1 and CDR2 from the germline V gene are SGHTS and YDEGEE. V lost 4 bases and J lost 3; bases outside the gene matches: 9. This CDR3 spans 15 amino acids.

J is TRBJ2-7 and V is TRBV5-1; 11 bases align to TRBD2. Germline V gene sequence: CDR1 SGHRS, CDR2 YFSETQ. CDR3 length: 15 amino acids. J gave up 4 bases and V 4 bases, and 7 bases lay outside the gene matches. The CDR3 loop reads CASSPTSGGAYEQYF. The CDR3, as DNA: TGCGCCAGCAGCCCCACTAGCGGGGGTGCTTACGAGCAGTACTTC.

This chain links TRBV6-6 with TRBJ2-3, with D perhaps TRBD2 (6 bases). The V gene lost 6 bases and the J gene lost 2 bases, with 15 bases spanning the gap. Germline V CDR1 and CDR2: MNHNY, SVGAGI (reference sequence). There are 15 residues in the CDR3. CDR3 region: CASSDPGGSTDTQYF. The DNA for the CDR3 is TGTGCCAGCAGCGACCCCGGAGGGTCCACAGATACGCAGTATTTT.

This clone was counted only a few times. This chain joins TRBV7-9 and TRBJ2-1, with 8 bases lining up with TRBD2. Germline CDR1 is SEHNR and CDR2 is FQNEAQ (reference sequence). V was clipped by 5 bases and J by 0 bases; unmatched bases: 6. The CDR3 is made up of 16 amino acids. The CDR3 region is CASSGERGSSYNEQFF. CDR3 sequence (DNA): TGTGCCAGCAGCGGGGAGCGGGGGAGCTCCTACAATGAGCAGTTCTTC.

Comment on this clone: This CDR3 is also generated by other DNA sequences in the sample. The rearrangement joins TRBV5-1 to TRBJ2-7; TRBD1 matches 7 bases. J was trimmed by 5 bases and V by 0 bases; bases with no gene match: 5. Germline values: CDR1 SGHRS, CDR2 YFSETQ. The CDR3 runs 14 residues. CDR3 DNA: TGCGCCAGCAGCTTGGGACAGGGTGCCCACGAGCAGTACTTC. This codes for CASSLGQGAHEQYF.

This chain links TRBV7-9 with TRBJ1-4; 11 positions match TRBD1. Germline CDR1 reads SEHNR; CDR2 reads FQNEAQ (reference sequence). V trimming: 8 bases; J trimming: 6 bases; junction bases outside the gene matches: 5. This CDR3 has 14 amino acids. The CDR3 protein is CASSGQGADEKLFF. The DNA of the CDR3 is TGTGCCAGCTCAGGACAGGGGGCGGATGAAAAACTGTTTTTT.

This chain uses TRBV10-3 with TRBJ1-2; 7 nucleotides align to TRBD1. Unmatched junction bases numbered 9, after V lost 0 bases and J lost 5 bases. CDR1 is ENHRY and CDR2 is SYGVKD in the germline V gene. The CDR3 has 16 residues. Here the CDR3 reads CAISESEVGTDYGYTF. Here the CDR3 DNA reads TGTGCCATCAGTGAGTCCGAGGTCGGGACAGATTATGGCTACACCTTC.

The genes are TRBV19 and TRBJ2-1; D is undetermined. The CDR3 has 15 residues. The ends were cut back, 8 bases at V and 8 bases at J, with 22 bases in the middle. Germline CDR1 is LNHDA and CDR2 is SQIVND (reference sequence). CDR3 nucleotides: TGTGCCAGTGCAGAGTGGGCTACTGGATTAGATGAGCAGTTCTTC. The encoded protein is CASAEWATGLDEQFF.

The chain couples TRBV30 to TRBJ1-5; D perhaps matches TRBD1 (6 bases). Deletions cut 4 bases from V and 3 bases from J, with 19 bases between. The CDR3 has 16 residues. Germline assignment: CDR1 GTSNPN and CDR2 SVGIG (reference sequence). The DNA for the CDR3 is TGTGCCTGGATGGAGCCAGGTCAGGGGAACAATCAGCCCCAGCATTTT. It encodes CAWMEPGQGNNQPQHF.

This clone showed up just a few times. The chain employs TRBV5-1 and TRBJ2-7; tentative D call: TRBD1 (6 bases). This CDR3 spans 14 amino acids. Trimming removed 4 bases from V and 5 bases from J, with 16 bases in between. Germline CDR1 and CDR2: SGHRS and YFSETQ. In DNA, the CDR3 is TGCGCCAGCAGCCCAGGGACATTCGGGGACGAGCAGTACTTC. Encoded protein: CASSPGTFGDEQYF.

The V and J genes are TRBV6-2 or TRBV6-3 and TRBJ1-1; 8 nucleotides match TRBD1. V shed 4 bases and J 4 bases; nucleotides not matched to a gene: 11. This CDR3 spans 16 amino acids. Per the germline V gene, CDR1 is MNHEY and CDR2 is SVGEGT. The CDR3 DNA reads TGTGCCAGCAGTTTTACGTCAGACAGGGGATTCACTGAAGCTTTCTTT. Protein sequence: CASSFTSDRGFTEAFF.

The rearrangement uses TRBV7-3 and TRBJ1-2; D possibly corresponds to TRBD1 (5 bases). The V end lost 5 bases, the J end lost 7 bases, and 17 bases lay between the germline ends. CDR3 length: 14 amino acids. Germline values: CDR1 SGHTA, CDR2 FQGTGA. DNA of the CDR3: TGTGCCAGCAGCCCTGACAGCCCGGGAGGTGGCTACACCTTC. Translating gives CASSPDSPGGGYTF.

The J gene is TRBJ1-4, the V gene TRBV6-4; D is perhaps TRBD1 (5 bases). Per germline, CDR1 MRHNA and CDR2 SNTAGT. Trimming shortened V by 6 bases and J by 2 bases, and 22 bases separated the two germline ends. The CDR3 has 18 amino acids. Written as DNA, the CDR3 is TGTGCCAGCAGGAGGACACCCCGCACTCTGCACACTAATGAAAAACTGTTTTTT. This gives the protein CASRRTPRTLHTNEKLFF.

J is TRBJ2-7 and V is TRBV4-3; 7 nucleotides line up with TRBD1. This CDR3 has 15 amino acids. After removal of 1 base from V and 3 bases from J, the junction contained 6 bases not matched to a gene. The V gene's germline CDR1 is LGHNA and CDR2 YSLEER. CDR3 protein: CASSQAAGTDYEQYF. CDR3 DNA: TGCGCCAGCAGCCAAGCGGCCGGGACAGACTACGAGCAGTACTTC.

This CDR3 reads CAISVGGSGNTIYF. In DNA, the CDR3 is TGTGCCATCAGCGTAGGGGGCTCTGGAAACACCATATATTTT. This chain joins TRBV10-3 and TRBJ1-3, with TRBD1 as a possible D gene (6 bases). Germline lookup yields CDR1 ENHRY and CDR2 SYGVKD. The germline V and J ends were trimmed by 6 bases and 0 bases, with 9 bases remaining between them. CDR3 length: 14 residues.

The chain links TRBV6-8 to TRBJ2-3; 11 bases map to TRBD2. The ends lost 7 bases at V and 3 bases at J; junction bases unmatched: 9. The CDR3 length is 16 residues. The germline gives CDR1 MNHGY, CDR2 SAAAGT. CDR3 sequence (DNA): TGTGCCAGCACCCCTCGACTAGCGGGAAAAACAGATACGCAGTATTTT. It yields the protein CASTPRLAGKTDTQYF.

This clone was counted only a few times. The gene calls are TRBV5-5 and TRBJ2-7; 10 bases line up with TRBD1. This CDR3 contains 16 residues. Looked up from germline, CDR1 is SGHKS and CDR2 is YYEKEE (reference sequence). Trimming removed 5 bases from V and 6 bases from J; junction bases left unmatched: 14. In DNA form, the CDR3 reads TGTGCCAGCAGAACTATTGGGGGACAGGGGCACTCCGAGCAGTACTTC. Translating it yields CASRTIGGQGHSEQYF. Looking up the rest from reference TRBV5-5 and TRBJ2-7 gives the full variable domain: DAGVTQSPTHLIKTRGQQVTLRCSPISGHKSVSWYQQVLGQGPQFIFQYYEKEERGRGNFPDRFSARQFPNYSSELNVNALLLGDSALYLCASRTIGGQGHSEQYFGPGTRLTVT.

This chain joins TRBV6-5 and TRBJ1-3, with TRBD1 as a possible D gene (6 bases). The V and J ends lost 11 bases and 0 bases respectively, with 11 bases between them. Germline CDR1 MNHEY, CDR2 SVGAGI. The CDR3 loop spans 13 amino acids. CDR3 sequence (DNA): TGTGCCGCGACAGGCTTCTCTGGAAACACCATATATTTT. Its translation is CAATGFSGNTIYF.

V usage is TRBV24-1 and J usage is TRBJ1-4; 9 bases map to TRBD1. The CDR3 extends over 14 amino acids. With V trimmed by 5 bases and J by 9 bases, 6 bases remained unmatched. The germline CDR1 and CDR2 sequences are KGHDR and SFDVKD. CDR3 amino acids: CATSGDREGQKLFF. CDR3 coding DNA: TGTGCCACCAGTGGGGACAGGGAGGGGCAAAAACTGTTTTTT.

This clone was recorded only once. The rearrangement uses TRBV18 and TRBJ2-1; TRBD2 matches 8 bases. Per germline, CDR1 KGHSH and CDR2 LQKENI. Losses at the gene ends were 4 bases for V and 4 bases for J; bases not matched to a gene: 6. The CDR3 sequence is 15 residues long. CDR3 region: CASSLGAGDYNEQFF. Written as DNA, the CDR3 is TGTGCCAGCTCACTGGGAGCGGGGGATTACAATGAGCAGTTCTTC.

This chain joins TRBV5-6 and TRBJ2-7, with unresolved D. CDR3 length: 13 residues. The V end lost 4 bases, the J end lost 4 bases, and 12 bases lay between the germline ends. CDR1 is SGHDT and CDR2 is YYEEEE in the germline V gene. The CDR3, as DNA: TGTGCCAGCAGCGTCTTTGACACTTACGAGCAGTACTTC. Translation: CASSVFDTYEQYF.